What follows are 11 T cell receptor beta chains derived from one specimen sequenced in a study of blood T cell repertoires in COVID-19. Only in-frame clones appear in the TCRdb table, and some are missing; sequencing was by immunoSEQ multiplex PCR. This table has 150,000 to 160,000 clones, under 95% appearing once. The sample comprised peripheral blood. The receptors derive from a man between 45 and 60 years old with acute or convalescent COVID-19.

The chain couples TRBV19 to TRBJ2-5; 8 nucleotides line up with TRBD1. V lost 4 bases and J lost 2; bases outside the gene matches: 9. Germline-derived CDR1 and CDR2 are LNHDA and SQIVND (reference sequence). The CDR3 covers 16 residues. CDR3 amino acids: CASSTRTGKTQETQYF. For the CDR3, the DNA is TGTGCCAGTAGTACCCGGACAGGGAAAACACAAGAGACCCAGTACTTC. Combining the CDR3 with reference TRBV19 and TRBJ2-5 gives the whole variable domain DGGITQSPKYLFRKEGQNVTLSCEQNLNHDAMYWYRQDPGQGLRLIYYSQIVNDFQKGDIAEGYSVSREKKESFPLTVTSAQKNPTAFYLCASSTRTGKTQETQYFGPGTRLLVL.

CDR3 sequence (DNA): TGTGCCAGCAGCTTAGGAGCGAATGAGCAGTTCTTC. Translation: CASSLGANEQFF. The rearrangement joins TRBV7-9 to TRBJ2-1; D call uncertain. The CDR3 extends over 12 amino acids. Deletions cut 1 base from V and 7 bases from J, with 5 bases between. In germline, CDR1 is SEHNR, CDR2 FQNEAQ (reference sequence).

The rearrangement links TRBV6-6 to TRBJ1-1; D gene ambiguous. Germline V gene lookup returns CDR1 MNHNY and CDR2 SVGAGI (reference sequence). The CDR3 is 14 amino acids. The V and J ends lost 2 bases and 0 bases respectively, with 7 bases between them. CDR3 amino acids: CASSYREMNTEAFF. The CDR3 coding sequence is TGTGCCAGCAGTTACCGTGAGATGAACACTGAAGCTTTCTTT.

The CDR3 sequence is CASVSGLNTEAFF. DNA of the CDR3: TGTGCCAGCGTATCAGGGCTGAACACTGAAGCTTTCTTT. The chain has TRBV4-2 and TRBJ1-1; tentatively, D is TRBD1 (5 bases). Trimming stripped 8 bases from V and 0 bases from J, with 10 bases between. The CDR3 is 13 amino acids. Germline CDR1 reads LGHNA; CDR2 reads YNFKEQ.

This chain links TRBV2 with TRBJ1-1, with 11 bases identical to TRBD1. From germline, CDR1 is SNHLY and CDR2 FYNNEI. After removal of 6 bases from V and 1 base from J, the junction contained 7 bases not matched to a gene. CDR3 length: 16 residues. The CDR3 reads CASSLDRGRENTEAFF. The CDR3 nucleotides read TGTGCCAGCAGCCTGGACAGGGGGCGAGAGAACACTGAAGCTTTCTTT.

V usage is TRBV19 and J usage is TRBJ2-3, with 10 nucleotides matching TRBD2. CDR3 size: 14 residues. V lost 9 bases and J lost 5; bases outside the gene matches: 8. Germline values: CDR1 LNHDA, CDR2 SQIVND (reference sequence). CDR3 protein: CASSLLAGQDTQYF. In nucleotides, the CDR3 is TGTGCCAGCAGTCTACTAGCGGGGCAAGATACGCAGTATTTT.

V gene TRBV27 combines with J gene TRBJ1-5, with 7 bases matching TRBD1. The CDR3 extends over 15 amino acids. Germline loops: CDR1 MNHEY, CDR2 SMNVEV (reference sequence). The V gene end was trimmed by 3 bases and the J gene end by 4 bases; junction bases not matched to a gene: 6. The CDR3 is CASSLWRGQNQPQHF. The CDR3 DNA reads TGTGCCAGCAGTTTGTGGAGGGGGCAGAATCAGCCCCAGCATTTT.

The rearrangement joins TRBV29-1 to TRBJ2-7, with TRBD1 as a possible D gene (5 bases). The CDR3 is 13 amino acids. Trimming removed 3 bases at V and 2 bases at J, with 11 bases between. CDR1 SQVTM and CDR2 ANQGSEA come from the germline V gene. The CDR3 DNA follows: TGCAGCGTTGAGGAAGGGGTCCCCTACGAGCAGTACTTC. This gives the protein CSVEEGVPYEQYF.

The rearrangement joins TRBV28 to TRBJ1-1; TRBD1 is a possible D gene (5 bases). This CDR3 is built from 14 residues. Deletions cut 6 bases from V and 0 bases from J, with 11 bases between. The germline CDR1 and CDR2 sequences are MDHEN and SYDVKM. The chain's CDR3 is CASRATEMNTEAFF. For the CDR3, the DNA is TGTGCCAGCAGAGCGACAGAGATGAACACTGAAGCTTTCTTT. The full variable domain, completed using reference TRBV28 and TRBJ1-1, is DVKVTQSSRYLVKRTGEKVFLECVQDMDHENMFWYRQDPGLGLRLIYFSYDVKMKEKGDIPEGYSVSREKKERFSLILESASTNQTSMYLCASRATEMNTEAFFGQGTRLTVV.

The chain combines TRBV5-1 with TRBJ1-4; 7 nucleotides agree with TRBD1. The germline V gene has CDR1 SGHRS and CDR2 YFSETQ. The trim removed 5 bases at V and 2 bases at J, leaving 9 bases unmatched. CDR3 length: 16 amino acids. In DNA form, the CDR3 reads TGCGCCAGCAGTTTCCCTACAGGGGACACTAATGAAAAACTGTTTTTT. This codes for CASSFPTGDTNEKLFF.

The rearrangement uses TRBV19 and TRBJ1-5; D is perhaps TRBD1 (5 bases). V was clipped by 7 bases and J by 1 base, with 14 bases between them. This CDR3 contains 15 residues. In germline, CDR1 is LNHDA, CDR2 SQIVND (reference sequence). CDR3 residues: CASMVAGISNQPQHF. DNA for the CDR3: TGTGCCAGTATGGTCGCAGGGATAAGCAATCAGCCCCAGCATTTT.